These 19 T cell receptor beta chains came from one sample sequenced in a study of regulatory T cells in long-lasting Graves disease. To make TCR beta libraries, researchers used iRepertoire HTBI primers and Arm-PCR of CDR3 regions. TCRdb re-called the multiplex PCR reads with MiXCR, one entry per CDR3 protein. The sample yields over 650,000 distinct CDR3 sequences, 25% to 35% seen once. The time point was: persistent/refractory GD, antithyroid drugs over 5 years with positive TRAb. Researchers made the TCR library from RNA that was extracted from PBMCs. Sequences were derived from peripheral blood mononuclear cells (PBMCs), sampled when the disease was refractory, from a patient treated with antithyroid drugs. The receptors were sampled from a female donor with Graves disease.

This clonotype was counted a few times. The rearrangement links TRBV30 to TRBJ1-5; 7 bases line up with TRBD1. The J segment lost 6 bases and the V segment lost 2 bases, leaving 4 bases of the junction unmatched. The germline CDR1 and CDR2 sequences are GTSNPN and SVGIG (reference sequence). The length of the CDR3 is 13 residues. CDR3 nucleotides: TGTGCCTGGAGTAGGGGGCAAGGTCAGCCCCAGCATTTT. Protein product: CAWSRGQGQPQHF.

This clonotype was observed a few times. The chain links TRBV5-1 to TRBJ1-1; D gene ambiguous. V was shortened by 1 base and J by 0 bases, with 10 bases between the two germline ends. Germline CDR1 SGHRS, CDR2 YFSETQ. The CDR3 extends over 15 amino acids. CDR3 in DNA: TGCGCCAGCAGCTTGAACCCTACGGTGAACACTGAAGCTTTCTTT. Amino acids: CASSLNPTVNTEAFF.

This clonotype was recorded a few times. This sequence joins TRBV5-1 and TRBJ1-1; D unclear. The CDR3 loop spans 14 amino acids. V shed 6 bases and J shed 3 bases, with 15 bases lying between them. The V gene's germline CDR1 is SGHRS and CDR2 YFSETQ. CDR3 nucleotide sequence: TGCGCCAGCACCTTCGGAGTCCGAGACACTGAAGCTTTCTTT. This translates into CASTFGVRDTEAFF.

This clonotype was found many times. The genes are TRBV2 and TRBJ2-5, with D maybe TRBD2 (6 bases). The V end lost 0 bases, the J end lost 4 bases, and 18 bases lay between the germline ends. There are 17 residues in the CDR3. CDR1 and CDR2 from the germline V gene are SNHLY and FYNNEI. The CDR3, as DNA: TGTGCCAGCAGTGAAGCGCAAGGTCGGGAGAATGGAGAGACCCAGTACTTC. Translated: CASSEAQGRENGETQYF.

The chain employs TRBV27 and TRBJ2-2, with D tentatively TRBD1 or TRBD2 (7 bases each). Trimming shortened V by 5 bases and J by 1 base, and 20 bases separated the two germline ends. Germline V lookup: CDR1 MNHEY, CDR2 SMNVEV (reference sequence). The length of the CDR3 is 18 residues. The DNA for the CDR3 is TGTGCCAGCAGTCTCAGGGGGGGACATTTTTTGAACACCGGGGAGCTGTTTTTT. It codes for CASSLRGGHFLNTGELFF.

This chain links TRBV10-3 with TRBJ1-1, with D perhaps TRBD1 (6 bases). The CDR3 is 14 amino acids. CDR1 is ENHRY and CDR2 is SYGVKD in the germline V gene. V was pared by 6 bases and J by 1 base, with 12 bases between. The CDR3 DNA is TGTGCCATCAGGGAACCGGGACAGAACACTGAAGCTTTCTTT. Translating gives CAIREPGQNTEAFF.

A word on this clonotype: One base away lies a much larger clone, so this may be a sequencing read error. The V gene is TRBV13, the J gene TRBJ1-2; D is ambiguous. The germline V gene encodes CDR1 PRHDT and CDR2 FYEKMQ (reference sequence). V was trimmed by 0 bases and J by 3 bases, leaving 8 bases between them. The CDR3 runs to 14 residues. CDR3 sequence: CASSLGSVHYGYTF. CDR3 DNA: TGTGCCAGCAGCTTAGGCAGCGTTCACTATGGCTACACCTTC.

This clonotype appeared a few times. This sequence joins TRBV6-1 and TRBJ2-7; 12 bases are a match to TRBD1. The CDR3 loop spans 14 amino acids. Germline V gene sequence: CDR1 MNHNS, CDR2 SASEGT. J lost 9 bases, V lost 6 bases, and 9 bases had no gene match. Written as DNA, the CDR3 is TGTGCCAGCAGCCCCGGGACAGGGGGCTCACGGCAGTACTTC. This encodes CASSPGTGGSRQYF.

Many counts were recorded for this clonotype. The rearrangement links TRBV6-1 to TRBJ2-7, with TRBD2 matching over 7 bases. Trimming removed 1 base from V and 7 bases from J; junction bases left unmatched: 10. Germline lookup yields CDR1 MNHNS and CDR2 SASEGT. CDR3 length: 15 amino acids. The DNA for the CDR3 is TGTGCCAGCAGTGAAGTTGAGGGGAGGGCGGCGGAGCAGTACTTC. Protein: CASSEVEGRAAEQYF.

The V call is TRBV6-6, the J call TRBJ2-2, with D perhaps being TRBD1 or TRBD2 (7 bases each). Per the germline V gene, CDR1 is MNHNY and CDR2 is SVGAGI (reference sequence). Trimming stripped 0 bases from V and 7 bases from J, with 15 bases between. This CDR3 contains 16 residues. DNA for the CDR3: TGTGCCAGCAGTTACTCGGGACAGACGGGGGGCGGGGAGCTGTTTTTT. Its translation is CASSYSGQTGGGELFF.

This clonotype was recorded at least ten times. The genes are TRBV28 and TRBJ1-2; the D is unclear. The CDR3 runs 15 residues. Trimming removed 6 bases at V and 1 base at J, with 15 bases between. Germline CDR1 MDHEN, CDR2 SYDVKM. The CDR3: CASRPMGIVNYGYTF. The CDR3 DNA reads as TGTGCCAGCAGACCGATGGGGATAGTTAACTATGGCTACACCTTC.

This clonotype was detected a few times. The chain links TRBV5-1 to TRBJ1-2, with D unclear. Germline CDR1 is SGHRS and CDR2 is YFSETQ. Trimming removed 2 bases at V and 2 bases at J, with 10 bases between. The CDR3 has 14 residues. CDR3 sequence (DNA): TGCGCCAGCAGCTTAGTGTTATCGAACTATGGCTACACCTTC. It specifies CASSLVLSNYGYTF.

This clonotype was found many times. The gene calls are TRBV28 and TRBJ1-5, with TRBD1 identical over 10 bases. The CDR3 is made up of 16 amino acids. CDR1 is MDHEN, CDR2 SYDVKM, per germline. V lost 7 bases and J lost 12; bases outside the gene matches: 18. CDR3 sequence reads: CASTSHEGQGHLFQHF. Here the CDR3 DNA reads TGTGCCAGCACCTCCCATGAGGGACAGGGGCATCTTTTCCAGCATTTT.

This chain joins TRBV12-3 or TRBV12-4 and TRBJ2-7; TRBD2 is a possible D gene (6 bases). There are 15 residues in the CDR3. V shed 6 bases and J shed 5 bases, with 20 bases lying between them. CDR3 nucleotide sequence: TGTGCCAGCAGCGTCCTGACTAGAAAGGCGGACGAGCAGTACTTC. It specifies CASSVLTRKADEQYF.

This clonotype appeared many times. The chain combines TRBV20-1 with TRBJ2-5; D gene ambiguous. The germline V and J ends were trimmed by 0 bases and 2 bases, with 7 bases remaining between them. CDR3 length equals 13 residues. Germline V gene data show CDR1 as DFQATT and CDR2 as SNEGSKA (reference sequence). The CDR3 nucleotides are TGCAGTGCTAGAGATGGCAGTCAAGAGACCCAGTACTTC. This encodes CSARDGSQETQYF.

The sample holds a few counts of this clonotype. This rearrangement joins TRBV6-5 to TRBJ1-1, with 9 bases lining up with TRBD1. The V gene end was trimmed by 2 bases and the J gene end by 4 bases; junction bases not matched to a gene: 8. CDR3 length: 16 amino acids. The germline V gene has CDR1 MNHEY and CDR2 SVGAGI. CDR3 loop: CASSYPTTGGGTEAFF. CDR3 nucleotides: TGTGCCAGCAGTTACCCTACGACAGGGGGAGGCACTGAAGCTTTCTTT.

This clonotype was recorded many times. The V call is TRBV2, the J call TRBJ2-2; tentative D call: TRBD1 (5 bases). Germline CDR1 is SNHLY and CDR2 is FYNNEI. CDR3 length equals 15 residues. Deletions cut 2 bases from V and 5 bases from J, with 12 bases between. Here the CDR3 reads CASSERQGETGELFF. DNA of the CDR3: TGTGCCAGCAGTGAAAGGCAGGGCGAAACCGGGGAGCTGTTTTTT.

The rearrangement links TRBV5-1 to TRBJ1-2, with 7 nucleotides matching TRBD1. The germline V gene has CDR1 SGHRS and CDR2 YFSETQ. The CDR3 is made up of 15 amino acids. J gave up 5 bases and V 4 bases, and 11 bases lay outside the gene matches. CDR3 bases: TGCGCCAGCAGCCCAGACTGGGACAGAGGATATGGCTACACCTTC. It is translated as CASSPDWDRGYGYTF.

This clonotype occurred a few times. The chain links TRBV6-1 to TRBJ2-5, with no clear D. The CDR3 is made up of 14 amino acids. V lost 4 bases and J 2 bases, leaving 11 bases between the germline ends. Germline assignment: CDR1 MNHNS and CDR2 SASEGT. The CDR3 DNA is TGTGCCAGCAGTGCCCTACAAGAACAAGAGACCCAGTACTTC. Its protein product is CASSALQEQETQYF.